The source of this T cell receptor (beta chain) is a study of T cell changes during pregnancy in multiple sclerosis. Trimming removed 4 bases from V and 2 bases from J, with 9 bases in between. The germline V gene has CDR1 MNHNS and CDR2 SASEGT. The CDR3 has 14 amino acids. Profiling relied on immunoSEQ multiplex PCR, and the TCRdb table lists in-frame clones only, not all of them. The data contain about 64,000 clones, approximately 90% of them singletons. The sequenced sample was peripheral blood, obtained in the second trimester of pregnancy. The clonotype originates from a female donor with multiple sclerosis, enrolled in a pregnancy study. The chain employs TRBV6-1 and TRBJ1-5, with D possibly matching TRBD1 (5 bases). The DNA of the CDR3 is TGTGCCAGCAGTGTTGGGGCCGGCAATCAGCCCCAGCATTTT. Residues: CASSVGAGNQPQHF.